Listed below are T cell receptor beta chains from one sample, sequenced in a study of blood T cell repertoires in COVID-19. Generated by immunoSEQ multiplex PCR, the TCRdb table keeps only in-frame clones and is missing some. This sample yields around 170,000 clones, of which about 85% are seen a single time; roughly 13% belongs to the top ten. The sequencing input was peripheral blood. The receptors derive from a man in his 70s who had recovered from COVID-19. Each CDR3 is given with its conserved first and last residue. Fields, in order: D gene, clone size, J gene, V gene, CDR3 DNA, CDR3 protein. The D gene is left open where the match is weak. Clone size is stated in some rows and not others, as once, few, many or a class when expanded.

>-|-|TRBJ2-1|TRBV3-1/TRBV3-2
TGTGCCAGCAGCCAAGGTAGCTCCTACAATGAGCAGTTCTTC
CASSQGSSYNEQFF
>-|-|TRBJ2-5|TRBV29-1
TGCAGCGTTGAAGAGAGGGAGGCGCAAGAGACCCAGTACTTC
CSVEEREAQETQYF
>-|once|TRBJ1-1|TRBV28
TGTGCCAGCAGTTTATTTCGGTCCCTCGGGGGGAGCGAAGCTTTCTTT
CASSLFRSLGGSEAFF
>TRBD2|-|TRBJ2-2|TRBV7-2
TGTGCCAGCAGCTTAAGGCTAGCGGGCCTGAACACCGGGGAGCTGTTTTTT
CASSLRLAGLNTGELFF
>TRBD1|-|TRBJ1-6|TRBV11-3
TGTGCCAGCAGCTTACTGGGACAGCATAATTCACCCCTCCACTTT
CASSLLGQHNSPLHF
>-|-|TRBJ2-5|TRBV24-1
TGTGCCACCAGTGATCCAAGGGGTCGGGAGACCCAGTACTTC
CATSDPRGRETQYF
>TRBD2|-|TRBJ2-3|TRBV7-2
TGTGCCAGCAGCTTCCGTGGACTAGCGGGAGGACCAGATACGCAGTATTTT
CASSFRGLAGGPDTQYF
>-|-|TRBJ2-7|TRBV4-1
TGCGCCAGCAGCCCACAACGGCAGGGGGGGCAGTACTTC
CASSPQRQGGQYF
>TRBD1|-|TRBJ2-5|TRBV25-1
TGTGCCAGCAGTGCGGACAGGGGGCAAGAGACCCAGTACTTC
CASSADRGQETQYF
>-|-|TRBJ1-1|TRBV5-1
TGCGCCAGCAGGGAGGACAGTGGAGCTTTCTTT
CASREDSGAFF
>-|once|TRBJ2-3|TRBV6-6
TGTGCCAGCAGTTTAGGGACACCGCTCACAGATACGCAGTATTTT
CASSLGTPLTDTQYF
>-|-|TRBJ2-1|TRBV20-1
TGCAGTGCTAGAGCCGGGGTTGAGCAGTTCTTC
CSARAGVEQFF
>TRBD2|-|TRBJ2-5|TRBV5-1
TGCGCCAGCAGCTTAGGGGGACTAGCGGGAAAAGAGACCCAGTACTTC
CASSLGGLAGKETQYF
>-|-|TRBJ2-7|TRBV5-1
TGCGCCAGCAGCTGGGACAAGCCCTACGAGCAGTACTTC
CASSWDKPYEQYF
>TRBD1|-|TRBJ1-2|TRBV25-1
TGTGCCAGCAGTGAATACGGGGACAGAAGCTATGGCTACACCTTC
CASSEYGDRSYGYTF
>TRBD1|-|TRBJ2-5|TRBV6-5
TGTGCCAGCAGTCAGGACAGGGGGAGTGAGACCCAGTACTTC
CASSQDRGSETQYF
>-|once|TRBJ1-4|TRBV18
TGTGCCAGCTCACCACCTAACAGACAAACTAATGAAAAACTGTTTTTT
CASSPPNRQTNEKLFF
>TRBD2|-|TRBJ2-1|TRBV3-1/TRBV3-2
TGTGCCAGCAGCCAAGTCGGCGGGAGGGCCAGGGCTGAGCAGTTCTTC
CASSQVGGRARAEQFF
>TRBD1|few|TRBJ1-2|TRBV5-1
TGCGCCAGCAGCTTGGGACAGGGAACTATCGCCCCATATGGCTACACCTTC
CASSLGQGTIAPYGYTF
>-|-|TRBJ2-5|TRBV25-1
TGTGCCAGCAGTGAGTCTAACCAAGAGACCCAGTACTTC
CASSESNQETQYF
>-|-|TRBJ1-5|TRBV15
TGTGCCACCAGATATGAGAGGGATAGCAATCAGCCCCAGCATTTT
CATRYERDSNQPQHF
>TRBD1|-|TRBJ2-6|TRBV6-4
TGTGCCAGCAGTGCGGGACAGCCGGGAGGGGCCAACGTCCTGACTTTC
CASSAGQPGGANVLTF
>-|-|TRBJ2-2|TRBV7-9
TGTGCCAGCAGCTTAAATGGCTACACCGGGGAGCTGTTTTTT
CASSLNGYTGELFF
>TRBD2|-|TRBJ2-5|TRBV5-4
TGTGCCAGCAGCCTCCTAGCGGGAGGAGAGACCCAGTACTTC
CASSLLAGGETQYF
>TRBD2|few|TRBJ2-2|TRBV19
TGTGCCAGTAGTTTCCGGGAGGCGGGCACCGGGGAGCTGTTTTTT
CASSFREAGTGELFF
>-|-|TRBJ1-1|TRBV18
TGTGCCAGCTCAGCCGGGGAGAACACTGAAGCTTTCTTT
CASSAGENTEAFF
>-|-|TRBJ1-1|TRBV28
TGTGCCAGCAGTCCCCCGGGGAACACTGAAGCTTTCTTT
CASSPPGNTEAFF
>TRBD2|-|TRBJ2-3|TRBV5-1
TGCGCCAGCAGCTTGCTAGCGGGAGGGAACATCGATACGCAGTATTTT
CASSLLAGGNIDTQYF
>-|-|TRBJ1-1|TRBV6-6
TGTGCCAGCAGTCTCGACAGTCCCACTGAAGCTTTCTTT
CASSLDSPTEAFF
>TRBD2|-|TRBJ2-7|TRBV15
TGTGCCACCAGCAGAAATTTAGGGACTAGCGGGAGAGGGAACGAGCAGTACTTC
CATSRNLGTSGRGNEQYF
>-|-|TRBJ2-5|TRBV14
TGTGCCAGCAGCCAAGAGTCCAGGGTTGGGACCCAGTACTTC
CASSQESRVGTQYF
>TRBD1|-|TRBJ2-7|TRBV6-2/TRBV6-3
TGTGCCAGCAGCCCGACGCAGGGGGTATCCTACGAGCAGTACTTC
CASSPTQGVSYEQYF
>-|-|TRBJ2-5|TRBV19
TGTGCCAGTAGCTCTGAGAAGGGGCAGGAGACCCAGTACTTC
CASSSEKGQETQYF
>TRBD2|-|TRBJ2-3|TRBV14
TGTGCCAGCAGCCAAAAGTTATCGGGAGGGCCATTTATCCCCACAGATACGCAGTATTTT
CASSQKLSGGPFIPTDTQYF
>-|-|TRBJ2-7|TRBV5-1
TGCGCCAGCAGCTTTAGGGGGGGAACTGGTTCCTACGAGCAGTACTTC
CASSFRGGTGSYEQYF
>TRBD1|-|TRBJ1-2|TRBV25-1
TGTGCCAGCAGGGGGACAGGGAGTAACTATGGCTACACCTTC
CASRGTGSNYGYTF
>-|-|TRBJ1-4|TRBV30
TGTGCCTGGAGTGTCCAGGGGGAAAAACTGTTTTTT
CAWSVQGEKLFF
>-|few|TRBJ1-1|TRBV5-1
TGCGCCAGCGCCCCGGGACGGGGGGACACTGAAGCTTTCTTT
CASAPGRGDTEAFF
>TRBD2|-|TRBJ2-1|TRBV7-7
TGTGCTAGCAGCCTCGGGACTAGCGGCTACAATGAGCAGTTCTTC
CASSLGTSGYNEQFF
>TRBD2|-|TRBJ2-1|TRBV28
TGTGCCAGCAGTTTAACTAGCGGAAGGGGGGCTTACAATGAGCAGTTCTTC
CASSLTSGRGAYNEQFF
>-|few|TRBJ1-6|TRBV30
TGTGCCTGGAGTGTAACTGACAGTTCACCCCTCCACTTT
CAWSVTDSSPLHF
>-|few|TRBJ1-5|TRBV19
TGTGCCAGTAGTATAGGGGCCAGAACTTATAGCAATCAGCCCCAGCATTTT
CASSIGARTYSNQPQHF
>-|-|TRBJ1-5|TRBV3-1/TRBV3-2
TGTGCCAGCAGCCAGGGGGCGTTGATCGGTCAGCCCCAGCATTTT
CASSQGALIGQPQHF
>TRBD1|few|TRBJ1-2|TRBV3-1/TRBV3-2
TGTGCCAGCAGCCAAACCTGGGACAGTAACTATGGCTACACCTTC
CASSQTWDSNYGYTF
>-|-|TRBJ2-2|TRBV5-6
TGTGCCAGCAGCTTTAGAACTCACCAACACACCGGGGAGCTGTTTTTT
CASSFRTHQHTGELFF
>-|-|TRBJ2-7|TRBV5-5
TGTGCCAGCAGCATCGGGACAAGTCTTACCTACGAGCAGTACTTC
CASSIGTSLTYEQYF
>-|few|TRBJ2-3|TRBV30
TGTGCCTGGAGTCCGAGAAGCCTTAGCACAGATACGCAGTATTTT
CAWSPRSLSTDTQYF
>-|-|TRBJ2-1|TRBV5-4
TGTGCCAGCAGCCCCTCCGGCGGGTCTCCTGAGCAGTTCTTC
CASSPSGGSPEQFF
>-|-|TRBJ1-1|TRBV28
TGTGCCAGCAGATCAACCGTCCTAAGCACTGAAGCTTTCTTT
CASRSTVLSTEAFF
>TRBD2|-|TRBJ2-2|TRBV6-5
TGTGCCAGCAGCCCCGGGGGGTACGACGGGGAGCTGTTTTTT
CASSPGGYDGELFF
>-|-|TRBJ2-1|TRBV7-9
TGTGCCAGCAGCCCCTTGGGACTTGAGCAGTTCTTC
CASSPLGLEQFF